The present entry profiles one TCR beta chain with its context. Its antigen remains unidentified. Base qualities are not at hand, and no much larger clone is one base apart. Library creation used the immunoSEQ multiplex PCR assay. The multiplex PCR relied on a mix of 60 forward primers for TCR Vbeta segments and 13 reverse primers for TCR Jbeta segments. Amplification of the CDR3 region of rearranged TCR beta genes was performed with a multiplex PCR assay on genomic DNA. Amplified TCR beta libraries were sequenced as 87-base-pair reads on the Illumina HiSeq System. The original methods were these. A later analysis counted 65 million to 90 million unique TCR beta chains across the approximately 700 repertoires, and some 11 million of these chains were shared by at least two donors. A nearest-neighbor algorithm error-corrected the raw reads and collapsed the reads into unique sequences, merging closely related sequences to remove PCR and sequencing errors. CDR3 sequences were aligned to IMGT reference sequences to assign V, D and J gene segments. Each retained sequence needed at least a six-nucleotide match to both a V gene segment and a J gene segment. Rearrangements were classified as productive when the CDR3 lacked stop codons and remained in frame with V and J, and all other rearrangements were classified as non-productive. CDR3 was defined by IMGT convention, running from the second conserved V-encoded cysteine to the conserved J-encoded phenylalanine. The earlier analysis of more than 450 of the donors excluded sequences that lacked an unambiguous match to a single V gene segment. An earlier analysis of approximately 590 of the donors classified V segments as functional when productive rearrangements were above 56.7% and as segregating when the standard deviation between donors was above 5%. A statistical classification framework was built for diagnosing cytomegalovirus status from the catalog of TCR beta chain sequences. In a later analysis, TCR nucleotide sequences were compared against IMGT/GENE-DB human TR gene sequences so that V and J genes could be assigned. Using the TCRdist pipeline, a later analysis assigned CDR3 sequences along with most-parsimonious VDJ recombination scenarios. In a later analysis, each TCR beta chain was defined by its CDR3 amino acid sequence together with its V-gene family, and reads without a unique V-gene family were excluded. To address suspected cross-contamination and a sequencing artifact, a later analysis removed roughly 580 highly shared, low-generation-probability nucleotide sequences. In a later analysis, a clonal expansion index was calculated for each public chain from normalized within-repertoire ranks of inferred template counts. Generation probabilities in a later analysis came from a VDJ recombination model fitted to out-of-frame rearrangements, and those results were checked against IGoR. In a later analysis, hypergeometric tests were used to score TCR-TCR, TCR-HLA and TCR-CMV co-occurrence, with a repertoire-size bias correction applied to TCR pairs. False discovery rates were estimated in a later analysis by permuting HLA or CMV assignments 20 times. In a later analysis, co-occurring TCRs were grouped using DBSCAN, with TCRdist sequence similarity added in when clustering inside HLA-allele-positive subsets. Co-occurrence clustering excluded repertoires with fewer than 30,000 or more than 120,000 public chains, plus five with anomalous nucleotide sharing. The immuneACCESS repertoire file appears here via TCRdb, limited to in-frame rearrangements. These files lack a portion of the clones; in checked studies, under half of the deficit traces to unresolved V genes, and the cause of the others is not known. Clonal size and the V and J genes are those of that table, whereas D and trimming came from the DNA. This sample has roughly 290,000 clones in its table, and about 80% of those were observed once. Over 0.3% of the sample is held by the ten biggest clonotypes.

From cysteine to phenylalanine, the CDR3 is 16 amino acids long. Only the CDR3 portion is preserved as DNA: 48 bases, with reading frame beginning at the first base. V is trimmed back by 6 bases and J by 4 bases, and the junction contains 15 bases that no gene match accounts for. According to the germline V gene, CDR1 reads SGHVS and CDR2 reads FQNEAQ. The data stem from a study of cytomegalovirus exposure and HLA in healthy donors (dated by TCRdb to the late 2010s). Some background on the complete study: An earlier analysis of more than 550 of the donors reported about 260 Gb of sequence data and 117 million unique TCR beta sequences obtained from roughly 170 million T cells. The study aimed to test whether cataloging public T cell receptors could reveal signatures of past pathogen exposure. Of the approximately 400 genotyped donors, roughly 85% fell in the genetic ancestry cluster associated with self-reported Caucasian donors. The later analysis used no new phenotypic data to find candidate immune exposures, relying instead on TCR beta sequences and their occurrence across donors. A separate validation cohort of 100 to 150 different subjects was used in addition to the 666-subject first cohort. Among about 390 genotyped donors of the cohort, an average of approximately 230,000 unique TCR beta nucleotide sequences were sequenced per donor, 15% to 20% of them non-productive. To study patterns of TCR occurrence, a later analysis re-analyzed previously published TCR beta repertoires from 666 donors and added high-resolution HLA genotyping. A later genetic analysis took genome-wide SNP genotypes for about 55% of the roughly 670 donors and used that subset as a discovery cohort. Four to six DR-DQ haplotypes were handled as single units for association and clustering, since linkage in the cohort was strong. Typing coverage differed by locus: A, B, C, DRB1 and DQB1 were typed in roughly 620-630 donors, DQA1 in 500 to 550, DPA1 in some 570, and DPB1 in approximately 450. Every discovery cohort repertoire had been produced on one sequencing platform. To predict cytomegalovirus infection status, the study combined high-throughput TCR immunosequencing, statistical association of individual TCRs with disease status, and machine learning. Alongside the repertoire data, information on donor age, sex, ethnicity and CMV serostatus was compiled. In an earlier analysis of more than 550 of the donors, high-throughput TCR beta sequencing was used to judge whether each TCR beta V gene segment behaved as functional or pseudogenic. Both class I and class II loci were covered by HLA typing, at four-digit resolution. The study profiled the T cell repertoires of hundreds of subjects by immunosequencing and related them to cytomegalovirus serostatus. An early release that covered about 600 HLA-typed donors contained around 330 gigabases of sequencing data and tens of millions of unique TCR sequences.

The cohort was made up of about 670 healthy bone marrow donors. At the time of sampling, every cohort member was nominally healthy, though immune exposures that went unrecorded were likely present. The donor tested CMV seronegative, placing the donor among the 350 or so seronegative members of the cohort. A peripheral blood sample was collected from each donor, and TCR beta sequencing was performed on peripheral blood mononuclear cells. Genomic DNA was extracted from the blood cell samples with the Qiagen DNeasy Blood Extraction Kit. General findings and caveats noted by the study authors: The classifier was reported to diagnose cytomegalovirus status with high specificity and sensitivity in both the original cohort and the validation cohort. A further reported finding was that TCR beta sequences accurately predicted the HLA-A and HLA-B alleles for most subjects in the first cohort. Presence/absence analyses assumed roughly uniform sequencing depth across donors, an assumption that may not hold. A total of roughly 160 TCR beta chains were listed by the study as associated with cytomegalovirus. The authors suggested that the approach could potentially be extended to other disease states and immunological phenotypes. Immune exposure information for the cohort was limited to CMV serostatus. A later analysis reported that several top co-occurrence clusters appeared linked to parvovirus B19, influenza, CMV and Epstein-Barr virus. V-gene and J-gene trimming of TCR beta chains was associated with a missense DCLRE1C variant in a later genetic analysis, and the association was replicated in an independent cohort. Most CMV-associated TCR beta chains appeared to be HLA-restricted in a later analysis, and the HLA associations seemed to be driven largely by CMV exposure. A few of the identified cytomegalovirus-associated TCR beta chains were confirmed in vitro to be specific for cytomegalovirus antigens. Only TCR beta chains were sequenced in this cohort, and the absence of alpha or paired-chain data limited detectable features. Most TCR sequences were observed very rarely across donors, whereas some public TCRs were present in many individuals. A later genetic analysis reported fewer N-insertions in productive TCRs among donors in an Asian-associated ancestry cluster than the roughly 700-donor mean. In a later analysis, some 18,000 TCR beta sequences were associated with specific HLA alleles at a false discovery rate of 0.05. Because HLA typing was missing for some donors at each locus, association tests included only the typed subset. Broadly in line with IMGT annotations, most TCR beta V segments showed up in productive rearrangements about 87% or about 30% of the time in an earlier analysis of 450 to 600 of the donors. The earlier analysis of 450 to 700 of the donors excluded roughly 17 rarely observed V segments, including chromosome 9 orphons, because counts were too low. The 87-base-pair reads could not distinguish some IMGT-functional V segments, including TRBV6-2 and TRBV6-3, so those segments were excluded. A later analysis found that HLA-associated TCR beta chains were more clonally expanded and had lower generation probabilities than equally common non-associated chains. Correlated functional status among segregating V segments might reflect linkage disequilibrium, but an unknown experimental factor could not be ruled out. According to a later analysis, TCR association rates differed among HLA loci, with DRB1 alleles showing the most associated TCRs and HLA-C alleles showing the fewest. When HLA alleles, especially DR and DQ, strongly co-occurred, TCR associations were difficult to assign to individual alleles. A cluster of highly shared sequence variants was judged likely to be a technical artifact of the sequencing pipeline.

This clonotype was sampled from a girl aged 2-10 years in good health and CMV-seronegative. The receptor chain draws on TRBV7-8 and TRBJ2-7; TRBD2 fits 7 bases in the junction. Sample: PBMCs. The CDR3 sequence is CASRGGWREKTYEQYF. The nucleotides read TGTGCCAGCAGGGGTGGGTGGCGGGAGAAAACGTACGAGCAGTACTTC.